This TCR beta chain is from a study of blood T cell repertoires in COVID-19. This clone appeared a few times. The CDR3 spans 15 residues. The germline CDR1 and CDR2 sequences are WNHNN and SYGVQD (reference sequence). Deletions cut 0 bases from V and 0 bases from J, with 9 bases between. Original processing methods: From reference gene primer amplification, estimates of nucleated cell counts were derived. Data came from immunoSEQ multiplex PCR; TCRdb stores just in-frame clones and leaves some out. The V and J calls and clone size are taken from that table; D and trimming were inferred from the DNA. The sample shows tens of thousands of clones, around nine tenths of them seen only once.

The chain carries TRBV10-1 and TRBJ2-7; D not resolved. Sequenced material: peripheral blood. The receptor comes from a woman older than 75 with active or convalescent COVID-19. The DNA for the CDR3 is TGCGCCAGCAGTGAGTCGGGCCAGACCTCCTACGAGCAGTACTTC. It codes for CASSESGQTSYEQYF.